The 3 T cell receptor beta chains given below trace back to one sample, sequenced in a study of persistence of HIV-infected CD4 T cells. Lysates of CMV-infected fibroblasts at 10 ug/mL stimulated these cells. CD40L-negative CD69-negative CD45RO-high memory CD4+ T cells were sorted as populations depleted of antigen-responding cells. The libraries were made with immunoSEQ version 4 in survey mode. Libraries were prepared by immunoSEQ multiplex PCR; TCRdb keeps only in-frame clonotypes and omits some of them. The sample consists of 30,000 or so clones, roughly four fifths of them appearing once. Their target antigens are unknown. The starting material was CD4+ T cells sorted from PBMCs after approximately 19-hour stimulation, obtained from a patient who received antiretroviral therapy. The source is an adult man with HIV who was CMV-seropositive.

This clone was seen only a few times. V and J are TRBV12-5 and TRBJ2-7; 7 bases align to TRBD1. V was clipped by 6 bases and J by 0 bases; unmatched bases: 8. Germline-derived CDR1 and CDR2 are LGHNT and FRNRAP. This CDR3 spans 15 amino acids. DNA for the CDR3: TGTGCTAGTGGGAGTACAGGGGTTCTCTCCTACGAGCAGTACTTC. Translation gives CASGSTGVLSYEQYF.

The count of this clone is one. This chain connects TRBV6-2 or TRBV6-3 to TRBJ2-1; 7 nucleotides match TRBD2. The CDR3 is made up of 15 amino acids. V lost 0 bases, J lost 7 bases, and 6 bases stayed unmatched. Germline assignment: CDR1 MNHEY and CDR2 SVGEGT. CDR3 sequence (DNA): TGTGCCAGCAGTTACTCCCGGACTAGACTGAATGAGCAGTTCTTC. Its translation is CASSYSRTRLNEQFF.

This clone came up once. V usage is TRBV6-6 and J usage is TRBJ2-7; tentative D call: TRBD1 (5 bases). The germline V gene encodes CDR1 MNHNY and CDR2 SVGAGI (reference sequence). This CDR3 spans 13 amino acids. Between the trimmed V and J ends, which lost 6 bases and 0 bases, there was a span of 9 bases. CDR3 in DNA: TGTGCCAGCAGAAGACAGAGCTCCTACGAGCAGTACTTC. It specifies CASRRQSSYEQYF.